These 21 T cell receptor beta chains originate from one sample sequenced in a study of cytomegalovirus exposure and HLA in healthy donors. PCR amplification relied on 60 Vbeta primers (plus 13 Jbeta primers). The repertoire was sequenced with immunoSEQ multiplex PCR; TCRdb's copy has only in-frame clones and lacks some. Of 90,000 or so clones in the sample, roughly 74% were seen once. Sequenced: PBMCs. The receptors were gathered from a woman aged 18 to 35 in good health and CMV-seropositive.

This chain links TRBV5-1 with TRBJ1-6; D gene uncertain. The CDR3 sequence is 14 residues long. The germline gives CDR1 SGHRS, CDR2 YFSETQ. The ends were cut back, 1 base at V and 11 bases at J, with 13 bases in the middle. The CDR3 nucleotides read TGCGCCAGCAGCTTGACAGCTGAGAGGGCACCCCTCCACTTT. Amino acids: CASSLTAERAPLHF.

The rearrangement joins TRBV6-1 to TRBJ2-3; 10 nucleotides agree with TRBD2. CDR3 length: 16 amino acids. Per germline, CDR1 MNHNS and CDR2 SASEGT. J gave up 3 bases and V 2 bases, and 5 bases lay outside the gene matches. The CDR3 sequence: CASSEFTSGATDTQYF. CDR3 bases: TGTGCCAGCAGTGAATTCACTAGCGGGGCAACAGATACGCAGTATTTT.

This sequence joins TRBV29-1 and TRBJ2-7; 11 positions match TRBD2. Looked up from germline, CDR1 is SQVTM and CDR2 is ANQGSEA. This CDR3 has 15 residues. The V and J ends lost 5 bases and 3 bases, in that order; junction bases with no gene match: 9. The CDR3 loop is CSVLRLAGTFYEQYF. The DNA for the CDR3 is TGCAGCGTTCTTCGACTAGCGGGAACATTCTACGAGCAGTACTTC.

This chain links TRBV6-1 with TRBJ1-2, with 10 bases aligning to TRBD1. Germline V lookup: CDR1 MNHNS, CDR2 SASEGT. This CDR3 contains 14 residues. Unmatched junction bases numbered 2, after V lost 4 bases and J lost 3 bases. This CDR3 reads CASSGDRGDYGYTF. DNA for the CDR3: TGTGCCAGCAGTGGGGACAGGGGAGACTATGGCTACACCTTC.

The CDR3: CASSPRGLSYEQYF. The CDR3, as DNA: TGTGCCAGCAGCCCCCGAGGGCTATCCTACGAGCAGTACTTC. The rearrangement joins TRBV9 to TRBJ2-7; tentatively, D is TRBD2 (5 bases). Trimming left V 4 bases short and J 1 base short, with 12 bases between. Per germline, CDR1 SGDLS and CDR2 YYNGEE. The CDR3 covers 14 residues.

The J gene is TRBJ1-2, the V gene TRBV28; the D gene is possibly TRBD1 (5 bases). The germline V gene encodes CDR1 MDHEN and CDR2 SYDVKM. The CDR3 is 17 residues long. V lost 5 bases to trimming and J lost 5 bases, with 24 bases between them. The CDR3 region has the DNA TGTGCCAGCAGTCCCGGGGGTTCAGCTGCGATTCCGTATGGCTACACCTTC. Protein sequence: CASSPGGSAAIPYGYTF.

CDR3 protein: CASSSGQGVNNEQFF. Here the CDR3 DNA reads TGTGCCAGCAGTTCGGGACAGGGGGTAAACAATGAGCAGTTCTTC. The chain employs TRBV6-5 and TRBJ2-1; the match to TRBD1 covers 11 bases. With V trimmed by 4 bases and J by 5 bases, 4 bases remained unmatched. CDR3 size: 15 residues. CDR1 and CDR2 from the germline V gene are MNHEY and SVGAGI.

J is TRBJ2-2 and V is TRBV4-3, with D perhaps TRBD2 (5 bases). Germline V gene lookup returns CDR1 LGHNA and CDR2 YSLEER. Trimming removed 2 bases at V and 6 bases at J, with 16 bases between. This CDR3 region has 16 residues. CDR3 protein: CASSQFWTGSSGELFF. The DNA of the CDR3 is TGCGCCAGCAGCCAATTCTGGACTGGCTCGTCCGGGGAGCTGTTTTTT.

The gene calls are TRBV4-3 and TRBJ2-3; D may be TRBD1 (6 bases). CDR1 and CDR2 (germline): LGHNA, YSLEER. V lost 0 bases and J 3 bases, leaving 13 bases between the germline ends. The CDR3 contains 16 residues. DNA for the CDR3: TGCGCCAGCAGCCAAGATAATCCAGGGACAACAGATACGCAGTATTTT. Its protein product is CASSQDNPGTTDTQYF.

The chain combines TRBV5-1 with TRBJ2-3, with 8 bases fitting TRBD2. Germline V gene data show CDR1 as SGHRS and CDR2 as YFSETQ. This CDR3 has 15 amino acids. J lost 5 bases, V lost 0 bases, and 5 bases had no gene match. CDR3 nucleotides: TGCGCCAGCAGCTTGGCGGCGGCGGGGGGAGATACGCAGTATTTT. The encoded protein is CASSLAAAGGDTQYF.

V is TRBV6-5 and J is TRBJ2-7; D unclear. This CDR3 is built from 13 residues. Trimming pared 6 bases from V and 1 base from J, leaving 10 bases between. Germline V gene data show CDR1 as MNHEY and CDR2 as SVGAGI. CDR3 in DNA: TGTGCCAGCAGGACAATAGGATCCTACGAGCAGTACTTC. It codes for CASRTIGSYEQYF.

The chain recombines TRBV4-2 with TRBJ1-4; tentatively, D is TRBD1 (5 bases). Germline CDR1 reads LGHNA; CDR2 reads YNFKEQ. The CDR3 spans 14 residues. V was shortened by 7 bases and J by 3 bases, with 12 bases between the two germline ends. The CDR3 DNA is TGTGCCAGCACCCTTCTGGGGCCTAATGAAAAACTGTTTTTT. This sequence encodes CASTLLGPNEKLFF.

The genes are TRBV30 and TRBJ2-2; no firm D call. The V gene's germline CDR1 is GTSNPN and CDR2 SVGIG (reference sequence). V was shortened by 1 base and J by 3 bases, with 6 bases between the two germline ends. CDR3 size: 13 residues. The CDR3 nucleotides read TGTGCCTGGAGTGAACAGTACACCGGGGAGCTGTTTTTT. Translated, it gives CAWSEQYTGELFF.

J is TRBJ1-2 and V is TRBV20-1; D unresolved. Germline assignment: CDR1 DFQATT and CDR2 SNEGSKA (reference sequence). The CDR3 has 11 amino acids. V lost 4 bases, J lost 5 bases, and 8 bases lay in between. In DNA form, the CDR3 reads TGCAGTGCTAACGTAGAGTATGGCTACACCTTC. It specifies CSANVEYGYTF.

V usage is TRBV4-2 and J usage is TRBJ2-1; 7 positions agree with TRBD2. From germline, CDR1 is LGHNA and CDR2 YNFKEQ. Unmatched junction bases numbered 8, after V lost 3 bases and J lost 3 bases. The length of the CDR3 is 16 residues. The DNA for the CDR3 is TGTGCCAGCAGCCAGGTCGGGAGGAGGGACTACAATGAGCAGTTCTTC. It translates to CASSQVGRRDYNEQFF.

The chain employs TRBV18 and TRBJ1-1, with 11 bases that match TRBD1. The germline gives CDR1 KGHSH, CDR2 LQKENI. J gave up 4 bases and V 3 bases, and 4 bases lay outside the gene matches. The CDR3 spans 15 residues. CDR3 protein: CASSPLGTGGTEAFF. In nucleotides, the CDR3 is TGTGCCAGCTCACCGCTAGGGACAGGGGGCACTGAAGCTTTCTTT.

The sample holds one count of this clone. The rearrangement uses TRBV6-5 and TRBJ2-5; 10 nucleotides match TRBD2. The CDR3 has 15 amino acids. Trimming took 6 bases from V and 1 from J; bases not matched to a gene: 5. CDR1 is MNHEY, CDR2 SVGAGI, per germline. Here the CDR3 reads CASSRTSGSQETQYF. The CDR3 coding sequence is TGTGCCAGCAGCCGGACTAGCGGCTCCCAAGAGACCCAGTACTTC.

The rearrangement links TRBV12-2 to TRBJ2-7; the DNA was not used to check the table's D call, TRBD1. TRBV12-2 is a recognized pseudogene. The CDR3 loop spans 21 amino acids. For the CDR3, the DNA is TGTGCAAGTCGCTTACCTAAAGCCACGGTAAACCCGACAGGGGATGCCTACGAGCAGTACTTC. Translation: CASRLPKATVNPTGDAYEQYF.

The chain joins TRBV7-6 to TRBJ2-5; 9 nucleotides line up with TRBD2. The V gene's germline CDR1 is SGHVS and CDR2 FNYEAQ. The V and J ends lost 5 bases and 4 bases, in that order; junction bases with no gene match: 11. The CDR3 loop spans 16 amino acids. Here the CDR3 reads CASSQAGGGGGETQYF. In DNA, the CDR3 is TGTGCCAGCAGCCAAGCTGGCGGGGGGGGCGGAGAGACCCAGTACTTC. Drawing the rest from reference TRBV7-6 and TRBJ2-5, the complete variable domain is GAGVSQSPRYKVTKRGQDVALRCDPISGHVSLYWYRQALGQGPEFLTYFNYEAQQDKSGLPNDRFSAERPEGSISTLTIQRTEQRDSAMYRCASSQAGGGGGETQYFGPGTRLLVL.

This chain links TRBV5-6 with TRBJ1-2; 8 nucleotides line up with TRBD1. V was clipped by 0 bases and J by 4 bases; unmatched bases: 5. Germline V gene data show CDR1 as SGHDT and CDR2 as YYEEEE. CDR3 length: 15 amino acids. CDR3 amino acids: CASSLGSGGSYGYTF. Here the CDR3 DNA reads TGTGCCAGCAGCTTGGGGTCAGGGGGCAGCTATGGCTACACCTTC.

About this clone: Other DNA sequences of this sample code for an identical CDR3. The chain couples TRBV2 to TRBJ2-4; a possible D gene is TRBD2 (7 bases). The CDR3 covers 13 residues. Per germline, CDR1 SNHLY and CDR2 FYNNEI. With 7 bases removed from V and 5 bases from J, the gap between germline ends came to 12 bases. The CDR3 is CASMRGGQNIQYF. CDR3 DNA: TGTGCCAGCATGAGGGGGGGGCAAAACATTCAGTACTTC.